The clone carrying this T cell receptor (gamma chain) came up a few times. Its specificity is not known. There are 17 residues in the CDR3. After removal of 0 bases from V and 7 bases from J, the junction contained 6 bases not matched to a gene. Germline V gene data show CDR1 as GITISATS and CDR2 as ISYDGTV (reference sequence). RNA was extracted from the cells and then reverse transcribed. CDR3 amplicons came from multiplex PCR with pooled V-gene forward and constant-region reverse primers. TCRdb reanalysed the multiplex PCR reads with CATT. This table has about 36,000 gamma-chain clones, roughly 21% appearing once. This sample was taken from a study of Vδ1+ human thymocytes. Study-wide results and limits: Donors shared many TRG clonotypes but few TRD clonotypes. Thymic TRG and TRD repertoires appeared highly polyclonal, with Gaussian CDR3 length distributions. Thymic delta-chain repertoires held approximately 20% Vdelta2 sequences and few Vdelta3, despite high sort purity.

The sequence was collected from a girl less than two years old who had congenital heart surgery. The V gene is TRGV9, the J gene TRGJP. Sequencing input: Vdelta1+ gamma-delta thymocytes from the thymus. Subset defined: FACS-sorted CD3+ TCRalphabeta- TCRVdelta1+ TCRVdelta2- thymocytes. Written as DNA, the CDR3 is TGTGCCTTGTGGGAGGTGCTCCGGGAGTTGGGCAAAAAAATCAAGGTATTT. Its translation: CALWEVLRELGKKIKVF.